This is a list of T cell receptor beta chains from one sample in a study of PD-1 blockade in classical Hodgkin lymphoma. The data were produced by immunoSEQ multiplex PCR, yet TCRdb's version contains in-frame clones alone and is incomplete. The top ten hold roughly 8.4% of the sample, which has roughly 140,000 clones, around 73% seen once. This sample comprised peripheral blood mononuclear cells (PBMCs), obtained before the second cycle of nivolumab. The origin of the receptors is a human donor with classical Hodgkin lymphoma. Each CDR3 is given with its conserved first and last residue.

v_call	j_call	cdr3_aa
TRBV2	TRBJ2-3	CASSEWAGATDTQYF
TRBV19	TRBJ1-2	CASSTYHGYTF
TRBV18	TRBJ1-3	CASSPWEGFSGNTIYF
TRBV19	TRBJ1-1	CASRSRLRWNTEAFF
TRBV5-4	TRBJ1-2	CASSSNTLGYTF
TRBV4-3	TRBJ2-1	CASSQDATGGYNEQFF
TRBV29-1	TRBJ2-1	CSVVRLAGLDSYNEQFF
TRBV6-5	TRBJ2-7	CASSRTGGGSEQYF
TRBV18	TRBJ1-5	CASSPGGDQPQHF
TRBV5-1	TRBJ2-5	CASSLGQNQETQYF
TRBV29-1	TRBJ2-2	CSVRQGANTGELFF
TRBV11-3	TRBJ2-1	CASSLAFSESSYNEQFF
TRBV15	TRBJ1-1	CATSRDRAGNTEAFF
TRBV9	TRBJ2-3	CASSVGDTQYF